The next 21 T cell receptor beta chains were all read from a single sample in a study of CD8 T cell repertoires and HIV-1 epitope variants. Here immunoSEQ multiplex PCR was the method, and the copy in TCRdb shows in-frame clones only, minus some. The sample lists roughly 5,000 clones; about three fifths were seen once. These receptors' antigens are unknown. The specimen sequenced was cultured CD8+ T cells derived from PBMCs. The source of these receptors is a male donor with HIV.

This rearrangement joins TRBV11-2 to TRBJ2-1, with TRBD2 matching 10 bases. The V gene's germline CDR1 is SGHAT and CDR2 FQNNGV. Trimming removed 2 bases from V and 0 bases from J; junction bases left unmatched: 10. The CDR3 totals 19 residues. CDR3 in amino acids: CASSLSSGLARSSYNEQFF. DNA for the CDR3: TGTGCCAGCAGCTTATCGTCGGGACTAGCGCGAAGCTCCTACAATGAGCAGTTCTTC.

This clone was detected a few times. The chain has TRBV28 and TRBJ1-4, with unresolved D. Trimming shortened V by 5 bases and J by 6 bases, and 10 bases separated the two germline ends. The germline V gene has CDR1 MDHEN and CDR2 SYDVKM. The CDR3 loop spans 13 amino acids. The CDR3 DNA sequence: TGTGCCAGCAGTCTCGAAGGGCATGAAAAACTGTTTTTT. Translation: CASSLEGHEKLFF.

CDR3 sequence reads: CASSIGPAEGDTQYF. The CDR3 DNA reads as TGTGCCAGTAGTATCGGACCTGCCGAGGGGGATACGCAGTATTTT. The chain combines TRBV19 with TRBJ2-3; D possibly uses TRBD1 or TRBD2 (5 bases each). Germline lookup yields CDR1 LNHDA and CDR2 SQIVND (reference sequence). The CDR3 is 15 amino acids. V lost 3 bases to trimming and J lost 6 bases, with 16 bases between them.

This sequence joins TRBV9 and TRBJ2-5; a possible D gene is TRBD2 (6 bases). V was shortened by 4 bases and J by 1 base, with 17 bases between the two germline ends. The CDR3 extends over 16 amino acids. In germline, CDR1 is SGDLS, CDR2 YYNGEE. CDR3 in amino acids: CASSPHSGGAQETQYF. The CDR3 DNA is TGTGCCAGCAGCCCGCACAGCGGCGGGGCCCAAGAGACCCAGTACTTC. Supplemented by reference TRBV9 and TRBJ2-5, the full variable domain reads DSGVTQTPKHLITATGQRVTLRCSPRSGDLSVYWYQQSLDQGLQFLIQYYNGEERAKGNILERFSAQQFPDLHSELNLSSLELGDSALYFCASSPHSGGAQETQYFGPGTRLLVL.

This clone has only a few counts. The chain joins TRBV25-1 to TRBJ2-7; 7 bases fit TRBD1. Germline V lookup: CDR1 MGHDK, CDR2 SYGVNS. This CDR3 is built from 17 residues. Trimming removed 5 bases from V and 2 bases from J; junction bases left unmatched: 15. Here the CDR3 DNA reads TGTGCCAGCAGTCCGACCGTAGGATTGGGACAGCCCTACGAGCAGTACTTC. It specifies CASSPTVGLGQPYEQYF.

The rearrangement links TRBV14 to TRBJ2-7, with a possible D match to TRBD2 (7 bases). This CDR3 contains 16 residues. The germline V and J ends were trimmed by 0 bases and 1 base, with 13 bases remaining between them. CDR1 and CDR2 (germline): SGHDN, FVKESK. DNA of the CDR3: TGTGCCAGCAGCCAAGATTGGGGAGGGGGTTCCTACGAGCAGTACTTC. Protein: CASSQDWGGGSYEQYF.

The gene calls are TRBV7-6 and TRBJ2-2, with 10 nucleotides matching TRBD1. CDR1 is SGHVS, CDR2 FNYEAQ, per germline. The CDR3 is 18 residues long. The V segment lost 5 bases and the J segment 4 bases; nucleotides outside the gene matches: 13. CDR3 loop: CASSASTGGGGSTGELFF. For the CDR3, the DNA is TGTGCCAGCAGCGCATCGACAGGGGGCGGCGGTAGCACCGGGGAGCTGTTTTTT. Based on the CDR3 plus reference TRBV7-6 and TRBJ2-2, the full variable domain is GAGVSQSPRYKVTKRGQDVALRCDPISGHVSLYWYRQALGQGPEFLTYFNYEAQQDKSGLPNDRFSAERPEGSISTLTIQRTEQRDSAMYRCASSASTGGGGSTGELFFGEGSRLTVL.

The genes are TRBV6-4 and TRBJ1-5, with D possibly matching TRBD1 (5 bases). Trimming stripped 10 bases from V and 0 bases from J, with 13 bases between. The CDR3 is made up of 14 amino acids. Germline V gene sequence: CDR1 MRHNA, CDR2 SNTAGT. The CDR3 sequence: CAKGKGHSNQPQHF. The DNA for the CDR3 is TGTGCCAAGGGTAAGGGGCATAGCAATCAGCCCCAGCATTTT.

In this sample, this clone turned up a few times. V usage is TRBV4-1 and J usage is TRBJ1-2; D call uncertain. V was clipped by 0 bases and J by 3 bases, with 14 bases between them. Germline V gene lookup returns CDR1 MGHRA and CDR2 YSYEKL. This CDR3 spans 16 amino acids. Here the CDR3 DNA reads TGCGCCAGCAGCCAAGATCCCGTCGAACTCGACTATGGCTACACCTTC. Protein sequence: CASSQDPVELDYGYTF.

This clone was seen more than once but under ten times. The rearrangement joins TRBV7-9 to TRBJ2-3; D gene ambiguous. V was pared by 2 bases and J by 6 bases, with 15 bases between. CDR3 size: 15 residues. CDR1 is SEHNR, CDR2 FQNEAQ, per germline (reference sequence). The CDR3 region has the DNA TGTGCCAGCAGCTTAAGTCTTGATCTTTCGGATACGCAGTATTTT. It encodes CASSLSLDLSDTQYF.

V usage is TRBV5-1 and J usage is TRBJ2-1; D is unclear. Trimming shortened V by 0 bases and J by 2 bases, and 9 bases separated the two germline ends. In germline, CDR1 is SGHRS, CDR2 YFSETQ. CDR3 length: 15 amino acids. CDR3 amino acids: CASSLEGETYNEQFF. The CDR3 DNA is TGCGCCAGCAGCTTGGAAGGAGAGACCTACAATGAGCAGTTCTTC. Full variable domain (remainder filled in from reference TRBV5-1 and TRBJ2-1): KAGVTQTPRYLIKTRGQQVTLSCSPISGHRSVSWYQQTPGQGLQFLFEYFSETQRNKGNFPGRFSGRQFSNSRSEMNVSTLELGDSALYLCASSLEGETYNEQFFGPGTRLTVL.

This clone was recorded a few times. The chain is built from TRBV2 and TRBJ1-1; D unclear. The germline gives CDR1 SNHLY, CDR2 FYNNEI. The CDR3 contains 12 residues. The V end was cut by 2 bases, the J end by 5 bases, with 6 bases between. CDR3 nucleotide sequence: TGTGCCAGCAGTGAATGGGGAACTGAAGCTTTCTTT. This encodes CASSEWGTEAFF.

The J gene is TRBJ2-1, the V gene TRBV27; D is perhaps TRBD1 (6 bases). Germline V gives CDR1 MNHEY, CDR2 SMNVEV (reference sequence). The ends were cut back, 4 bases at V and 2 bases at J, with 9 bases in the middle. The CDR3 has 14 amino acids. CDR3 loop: CASSSGQTYNEQFF. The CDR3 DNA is TGTGCCAGCAGTTCCGGACAGACCTACAATGAGCAGTTCTTC.

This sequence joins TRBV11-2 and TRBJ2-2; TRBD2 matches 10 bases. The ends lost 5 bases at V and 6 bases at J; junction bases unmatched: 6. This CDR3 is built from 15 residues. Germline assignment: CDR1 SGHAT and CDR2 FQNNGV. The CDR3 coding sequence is TGTGCCAGCAGCCCCCTAGCGGGAGTATCCGGGGAGCTGTTTTTT. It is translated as CASSPLAGVSGELFF.

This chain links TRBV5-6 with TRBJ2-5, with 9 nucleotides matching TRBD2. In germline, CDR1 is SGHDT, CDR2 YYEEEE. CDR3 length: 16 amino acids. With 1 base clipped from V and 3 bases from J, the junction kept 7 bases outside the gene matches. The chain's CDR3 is CASSLSLERGEETQYF. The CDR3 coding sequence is TGTGCCAGCAGCTTGAGTTTAGAGCGGGGGGAAGAGACCCAGTACTTC. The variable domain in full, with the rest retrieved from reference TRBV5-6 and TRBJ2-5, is DAGVTQSPTHLIKTRGQQVTLRCSPKSGHDTVSWYQQALGQGPQFIFQYYEEEERQRGNFPDRFSGHQFPNYSSELNVNALLLGDSALYLCASSLSLERGEETQYFGPGTRLLVL.

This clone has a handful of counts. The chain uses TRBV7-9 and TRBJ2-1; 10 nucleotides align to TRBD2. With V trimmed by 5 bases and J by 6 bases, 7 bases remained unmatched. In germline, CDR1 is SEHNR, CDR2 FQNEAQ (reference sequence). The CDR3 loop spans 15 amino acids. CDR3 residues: CASSAGTSDTNEQFF. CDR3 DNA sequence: TGTGCCAGCAGCGCCGGGACTAGCGATACCAATGAGCAGTTCTTC.

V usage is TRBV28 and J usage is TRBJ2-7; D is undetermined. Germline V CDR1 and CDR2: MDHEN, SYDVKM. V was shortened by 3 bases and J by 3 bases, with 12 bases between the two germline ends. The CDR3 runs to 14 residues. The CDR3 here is CASSFESYYYEQYF. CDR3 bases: TGTGCCAGCAGTTTTGAGAGCTACTACTACGAGCAGTACTTC.

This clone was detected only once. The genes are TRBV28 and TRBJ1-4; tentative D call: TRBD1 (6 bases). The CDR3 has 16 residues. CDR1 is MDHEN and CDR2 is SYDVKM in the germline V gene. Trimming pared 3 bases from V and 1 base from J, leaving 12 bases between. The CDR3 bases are TGTGCCAGCAGTTTCTCTCGAGGGGGAACTAATGAAAAACTGTTTTTT. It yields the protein CASSFSRGGTNEKLFF.

Written as DNA, the CDR3 is TGTGCCAGCAGTTACAGGGGGGAGAGCAATGAGCAGTTCTTC. Its translation: CASSYRGESNEQFF. The V call is TRBV6-5, the J call TRBJ2-1, with D possibly called TRBD1 or TRBD2 (6 bases each). In germline, CDR1 is MNHEY, CDR2 SVGAGI. The CDR3 spans 14 residues. Deletions cut 2 bases from V and 6 bases from J, with 11 bases between.

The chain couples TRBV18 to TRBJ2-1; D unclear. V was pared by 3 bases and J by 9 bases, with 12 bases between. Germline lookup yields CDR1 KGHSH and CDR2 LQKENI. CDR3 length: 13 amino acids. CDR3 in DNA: TGTGCCAGCTCACCCCCGGAACTCGGTGAGCAGTTCTTC. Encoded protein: CASSPPELGEQFF.

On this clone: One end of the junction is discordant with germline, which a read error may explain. The CDR3 DNA follows: TGTGCCTGCAGCTTAGGACAGAGCACTGAAGCTTTCTTT. Amino acids: CACSLGQSTEAFF. This chain uses TRBV25-1 with TRBJ1-1, with D tentatively TRBD1 (6 bases). Germline V gene lookup returns CDR1 MGHDK and CDR2 SYGVNS. CDR3 size: 13 residues.